Following are 9 T cell receptor beta chains from one sample sequenced in a study. Via MiXCR, TCRdb re-called the 5' RACE reads, giving one row per CDR3 protein. The sample yields 50,000 to 75,000 distinct CDR3 sequences, 22% seen once. The sequenced sample consisted of memory CD4+ T cells sorted from a lymph node. Subset denoted: memory CD4+ T cells, CD4+CD45RO+CD25-. These receptors were taken from a female donor with breast cancer.

There are a few counts of this clonotype. The chain couples TRBV20-1 to TRBJ2-7; D perhaps matches TRBD2 (6 bases). The germline V and J ends were trimmed by 5 bases and 6 bases, with 17 bases remaining between them. The CDR3 has 13 residues. Germline V lookup: CDR1 DFQATT, CDR2 SNEGSKA (reference sequence). CDR3 sequence: CSAEGGVISEQYF. As DNA, the CDR3 is TGCAGTGCTGAGGGCGGGGTGATCTCCGAGCAGTACTTC.

This clonotype appeared a few times. The rearrangement joins TRBV4-1 to TRBJ1-1; no clear D. The germline V and J ends were trimmed by 2 bases and 0 bases, with 19 bases remaining between them. Germline CDR1 is MGHRA and CDR2 is YSYEKL. The CDR3 extends over 18 amino acids. Written as DNA, the CDR3 is TGCGCCAGCAGCCAATCGGACGGAACCTCCCTGATGAACACTGAAGCTTTCTTT. Its translation: CASSQSDGTSLMNTEAFF.

This clonotype was observed many times. The chain uses TRBV6-2 or TRBV6-3 and TRBJ1-5, with unresolved D. CDR3 length: 12 amino acids. Trimming removed 2 bases at V and 5 bases at J, with 4 bases between. Per germline, CDR1 MNHEY and CDR2 SVGEGT. CDR3 bases: TGTGCCAGCAGTTACCTCTATCAGCCCCAGCATTTT. This translates into CASSYLYQPQHF.

Many counts were recorded for this clonotype. The chain recombines TRBV20-1 with TRBJ2-2, with D tentatively TRBD1 (6 bases). Looked up from germline, CDR1 is DFQATT and CDR2 is SNEGSKA (reference sequence). There are 14 residues in the CDR3. Trimming took 6 bases from V and 1 from J, leaving 12 bases between them. CDR3 sequence reads: CSARPRGNTGELFF. CDR3 sequence (DNA): TGCAGTGCGAGGCCCAGGGGGAACACCGGGGAGCTGTTTTTT.

This clonotype was counted between two and nine times. The gene calls are TRBV7-9 and TRBJ1-3; D uncertain. Trimming cost V 2 bases and J 8 bases, with 10 bases left between them. In germline, CDR1 is SEHNR, CDR2 FQNEAQ (reference sequence). The CDR3 is 13 residues long. The CDR3: CASSLSVVDTIYF. The CDR3 bases are TGTGCCAGCAGCTTATCGGTTGTTGACACCATATATTTT.

The gene calls are TRBV9 and TRBJ2-7; tentatively, D is TRBD1 (6 bases). V gave up 4 bases and J gave up 1 base, with 18 bases separating them. CDR3 length equals 16 residues. CDR1 and CDR2 from the germline V gene are SGDLS and YYNGEE. The CDR3 protein is CASSRTGNIESYEQYF. The CDR3 coding sequence is TGTGCCAGCAGCCGTACAGGGAATATAGAGTCCTACGAGCAGTACTTC.

The rearrangement uses TRBV11-2 and TRBJ2-5; no definite D call. The CDR3 loop spans 12 amino acids. Germline CDR1 is SGHAT and CDR2 is FQNNGV. Trimming took 0 bases from V and 6 from J, leaving 5 bases between them. The DNA of the CDR3 is TGTGCCAGCAGCTTAGATGACAAGACCCAGTACTTC. Translated, it gives CASSLDDKTQYF. The full variable domain, with the rest looked up from reference TRBV11-2 and TRBJ2-5, is EAGVAQSPRYKIIEKRQSVAFWCNPISGHATLYWYQQILGQGPKLLIQFQNNGVVDDSQLPKDRFSAERLKGVDSTLKIQPAKLEDSAVYLCASSLDDKTQYFGPGTRLLVL.

This clonotype was found many times. This chain links TRBV7-3 with TRBJ2-1; D gene ambiguous. The CDR3 covers 12 residues. With 5 bases removed from V and 9 bases from J, the gap between germline ends came to 11 bases. CDR1 SGHTA and CDR2 FQGTGA come from the germline V gene. The CDR3 DNA is TGTGCCAGCAGCGTCAGCTTGGGTGAGCAGTTCTTC. Protein sequence: CASSVSLGEQFF.

This chain links TRBV20-1 with TRBJ2-7; 9 bases line up with TRBD2. This CDR3 region has 14 residues. The trim removed 7 bases at V and 4 bases at J, leaving 11 bases unmatched. CDR1 is DFQATT and CDR2 is SNEGSKA in the germline V gene (reference sequence). CDR3 region: CSGSKGSGSYEQYF. CDR3 bases: TGCAGTGGTAGTAAAGGTAGCGGGAGTTACGAGCAGTACTTC.